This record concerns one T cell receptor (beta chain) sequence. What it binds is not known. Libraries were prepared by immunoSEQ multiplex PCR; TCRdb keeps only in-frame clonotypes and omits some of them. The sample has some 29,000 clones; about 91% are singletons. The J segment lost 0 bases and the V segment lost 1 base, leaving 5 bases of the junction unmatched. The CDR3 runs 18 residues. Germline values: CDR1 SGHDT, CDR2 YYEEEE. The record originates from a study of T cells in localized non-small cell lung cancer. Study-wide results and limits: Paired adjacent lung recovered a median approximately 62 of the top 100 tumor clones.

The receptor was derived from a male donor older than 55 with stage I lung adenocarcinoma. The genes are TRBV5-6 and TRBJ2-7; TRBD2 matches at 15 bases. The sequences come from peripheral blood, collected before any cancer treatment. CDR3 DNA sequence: TGTGCCAGCAGCTTGAGGACTAGCGGGGGGGTTAGCTCCTACGAGCAGTACTTC. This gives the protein CASSLRTSGGVSSYEQYF.